This TCR beta chain derives from a study of blood T cell repertoires in COVID-19. Sequencing was performed with immunoSEQ multiplex PCR; in TCRdb, only in-frame clones are kept and a portion is missing. The profile shows 80,000 to 95,000 clones, approximately 85% of them singletons. V lost 7 bases and J 2 bases, leaving 7 bases between the germline ends. The germline CDR1 and CDR2 sequences are KGHDR and SFDVKD. The CDR3 length is 12 residues. This clone showed up just once. The sample taken for sequencing was peripheral blood. This sequence was found in a human donor in a cohort sampled during active COVID-19. The chain employs TRBV24-1 and TRBJ1-1, with a possible D match to TRBD1 (5 bases). CDR3 DNA: TGTGCCACCAGGCAGGGAAACACTGAAGCTTTCTTT. This codes for CATRQGNTEAFF.